Listed below are T cell receptor beta chains from one sample, sequenced in a study of CXCR3-negative and CXCR3-positive naive CD8 T cells. With the 5' RACE reads reprocessed, TCRdb shows one record per CDR3 protein and no DNA. The table lists roughly 56,000 distinct CDR3 sequences. The sample comprised naive CXCR3- CD8+ T cells from blood. The source is a human donor in good health. Some clones in this sample may be carry-over from other donors' samples. Each CDR3 is given with its conserved first and last residue.

J | length | V | CDR3
TRBJ2-7 | 15 | TRBV7-3 | CASSLGGGPPYEQYF
TRBJ1-6 | 14 | TRBV12-3/TRBV12-4 | CASRGGSYNSPLHF
TRBJ1-1 | 14 | TRBV20-1 | CSAFPTDSNTEAFF
TRBJ2-3 | 13 | TRBV29-1 | CSVPGEGTDTQYF
TRBJ2-2 | 13 | TRBV19 | CAVSDSYTGELFF
TRBJ2-7 | 14 | TRBV5-1 | CASSLAGISYEQYF
TRBJ2-3 | 13 | TRBV12-3/TRBV12-4 | CASTMGSTDTQYF
TRBJ2-4 | 13 | TRBV25-1 | CASSGWTENIQYF
TRBJ1-6 | 16 | TRBV20-1 | CSARDGGQGASSPLHF
TRBJ2-1 | 14 | TRBV5-1 | CASTPGQGINEQFF
TRBJ1-1 | 11 | TRBV29-1 | CSVLTGTEAFF
TRBJ2-7 | 14 | TRBV6-2/TRBV6-3 | CASSSLDRTDEQYF
TRBJ1-2 | 16 | TRBV4-3 | CASSQQARGRNYGYTF
TRBJ1-5 | 12 | TRBV7-9 | CASRIGNQPQHF
TRBJ2-7 | 15 | TRBV7-9 | CASSGGAGQSYEQYF
TRBJ1-2 | 16 | TRBV6-6 | CASSSSPTVHYYGYTF
TRBJ1-6 | 13 | TRBV29-1 | CSVGRDSNSPLHF
TRBJ2-3 | 15 | TRBV6-2/TRBV6-3 | CASSGGLGRSDTQYF
TRBJ1-2 | 16 | TRBV7-8 | CASSPPNTGTGYGYTF
TRBJ2-7 | 15 | TRBV7-7 | CASSYGTDSSYEQYF
TRBJ2-7 | 16 | TRBV6-6 | CASSLAGGPSSYEQYF
TRBJ2-7 | 15 | TRBV4-3 | CASSQDRTAGYEQYF
TRBJ2-7 | 14 | TRBV6-4 | CASSVGQGSYEQYF
TRBJ2-7 | 13 | TRBV7-2 | CASSLGLGYEQYF
TRBJ1-5 | 16 | TRBV5-5 | CASSLVGPRSNQPQHF